This T cell receptor (beta chain) was captured in a study of metastatic and nonmetastatic thyroid tumors. Overall study context: Repertoire comparison spanned blood and tumor or nodule tissue of malignant and benign thyroid patients. Study-wide results and limits: When malignant thyroid tumors were compared with benign nodules, TCR beta diversity was reportedly significantly higher in the malignant tumors. This held in both blood and tumor samples.

V lost 8 bases and J lost 7; bases outside the gene matches: 5. In germline, CDR1 is SNHLY, CDR2 FYNNEI. The CDR3 consists of 13 residues. Per the study methods: A classifier of distant metastasis in papillary thyroid cancer was built from CDR3 differences (across clinicopathological groups). TCRdb re-called the PCR reads through MiXCR. The V and J calls, along with clone size, are taken from TCRdb and not from the paper's own processing. The data show around 15,000 clones, with around 23% seen just once and around 7.5% held by the top ten. As concerns this clone: The target antigen is unknown.

Not a single patient had been given any form of treatment at any point before undergoing thyroid surgery. This TCR was recovered from a female donor with papillary thyroid cancer or a benign thyroid nodule (not recorded which). Some clones in this sample may be carry-over from other donors' samples. The sample consisted of adjacent normal tissue. V and J are TRBV2 and TRBJ1-6; 7 bases are shared with TRBD1. CDR3 loop: CASLGQTNSPLHF. Written as DNA, the CDR3 is TGTGCCAGCCTGGGACAGACAAATTCACCCCTCCACTTT.